This note documents a single T cell receptor beta chain sequence. This sample stems from a study of blood T cell repertoires in COVID-19. Study-level background: The United States, Italy and Spain provided the acute and convalescent COVID-19 samples. Sources were T cells, B-cell-depleted T cells, or PBMCs; the material itself was cDNA or gDNA.

CDR3 length: 15 residues. Germline V gives CDR1 SGHTA, CDR2 FQGNSA. V lost 5 bases, J lost 1 base, and 14 bases lay in between. TCRdb keeps only in-frame clones here, not all; method: immunoSEQ multiplex PCR. Found here are some 200,000 clones, 84% of them singletons; the top ten hold 9.7%. Sequenced material: peripheral blood. J is TRBJ1-1 and V is TRBV7-2; D remains ambiguous. This sequence originates from a man aged 50 to 59 with active or convalescent COVID-19. CDR3 sequence reads: CASSPRPAGNTEAFF. The CDR3 coding sequence is TGTGCCAGCAGCCCAAGACCCGCAGGGAACACTGAAGCTTTCTTT.